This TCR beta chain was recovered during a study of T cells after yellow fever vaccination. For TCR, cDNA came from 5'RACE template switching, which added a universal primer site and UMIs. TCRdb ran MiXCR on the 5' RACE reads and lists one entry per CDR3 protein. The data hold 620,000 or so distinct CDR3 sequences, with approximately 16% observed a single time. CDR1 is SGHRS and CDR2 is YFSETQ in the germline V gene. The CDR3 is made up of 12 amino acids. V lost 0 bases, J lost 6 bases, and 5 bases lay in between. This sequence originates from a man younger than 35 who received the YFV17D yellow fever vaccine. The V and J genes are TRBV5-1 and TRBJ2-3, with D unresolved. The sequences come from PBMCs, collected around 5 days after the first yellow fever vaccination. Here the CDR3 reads CASSLDFDTQYF. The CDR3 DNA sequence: TGCGCCAGCAGCTTGGACTTTGATACGCAGTATTTT. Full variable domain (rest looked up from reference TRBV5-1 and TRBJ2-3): KAGVTQTPRYLIKTRGQQVTLSCSPISGHRSVSWYQQTPGQGLQFLFEYFSETQRNKGNFPGRFSGRQFSNSRSEMNVSTLELGDSALYLCASSLDFDTQYFGPGTRLTVL.